This T cell receptor beta chain originates from a study of T cells after posttransplantation cyclophosphamide (dated by TCRdb to 2016 to 2017). Study-level background: The study tracked T cell repertoire reconstitution by TRB sequencing after myeloablative bone marrow transplantation using posttransplantation cyclophosphamide as GVHD prophylaxis. Samples from 35 to 45 PTCy-treated patients, along with samples from some 15 of their related bone marrow donors, underwent antigen receptor sequencing. Blood from all 35 or so PTCy patients who had 1-year posttransplant specimens underwent TRB sequencing. TRB sequencing was also done on up to 3 additional blood samples from 2 to 5.2 years after transplant in 3 patients, and on pretransplant blood from a handful of patients. Because TRA and TRB clonality correlated tightly in several samples, later TCR analyses were limited to TRB. Public TRB sequences were queried against a database of over 3,500 sequences associated with responses to pathogens, tumor antigens, self-antigens and alloantigens.

Viable CD3+CD4+ or CD3+CD8+ cells that were CCR7+CD45RA+CD45RO-CD95-CD27+CD28+ were defined as naive T cells. Peripheral blood samples were provided by related bone marrow donors on the day of marrow donation. Peripheral blood and bone marrow mononuclear cells were isolated by Ficoll-Hypaque density centrifugation and cryopreserved. Sorting of CD4+ and CD8+ T cells, including naive and memory subsets, was performed by FACS on a FACSAria II. V was cut back by 5 bases and J by 2 bases, leaving a gap of 10 bases between them. The CDR3 numbers 15 residues from cysteine through phenylalanine. Only the CDR3 portion is preserved as DNA: 45 bases, with reading frame beginning at the first base. In the germline V gene (reference sequence), CDR1 corresponds to SEHNR and CDR2 to FQNEAQ. With respect to this clone: The specificity of this receptor is unknown. There are no base qualities to consult, and no much larger clone falls within one base.

Results the study describes overall, beyond this receptor: At 1-2 months, donor-recipient similarity was low but rose over the first year, and the later blood repertoires were often dominated by donor CD8+ memory clones. The TRB repertoires of T cells infiltrating skin or the GI tract showed only limited overlap with the TRB repertoires found in blood. Across approximately 45 patients, TRB clonality was highly associated with recipient CMV seropositivity and CMV reactivation, and diversity in PTCy patients was similar to diversity in CNI/methotrexate controls.

Genomic DNA was used for TRB sequencing, which was performed with the immunoSEQ assay at survey resolution or with the hsTCRB kit. For the original study's pipeline: The immunoSEQ software handled the initial read processing, while the LymphoSeq R package was used for the repertoire analyses. For each TRB dataset, clonality was calculated as 1 minus normalized Shannon entropy, and the Gini coefficient was computed as well. Phenotypes of unsorted samples were inferred by mapping TRB sequences from sorted subsets of the recipient or donor onto the same recipient's unsorted samples. In TCRdb, the immuneACCESS table is reduced to in-frame sequences with V and J assigned. These tables do not hold every clone; where another copy was compared, an unresolved V gene accounts for under half, and the others remain unexplained. From that table come the V and J calls and clone size; the DNA was used to work out D and trimming. The sample table lists roughly 32,000 clones, 90% to 95% of them with a count of one. The ten largest clonotypes hold 0.24% of the sample.

Material for sequencing was naive CD4+ T cells sorted from PBMCs. This TCR came from a woman aged 55 to 70 in good health, CMV-negative, and a related stem cell transplant donor. The chain employs TRBV7-9 and TRBJ2-6; the D gene is perhaps TRBD1, from 6 matching bases. The sequenced DNA is TGTGCCAGCAGCCGAGGGGGTACTGGGGCCAACGTCCTGACTTTC. It specifies CASSRGGTGANVLTF.